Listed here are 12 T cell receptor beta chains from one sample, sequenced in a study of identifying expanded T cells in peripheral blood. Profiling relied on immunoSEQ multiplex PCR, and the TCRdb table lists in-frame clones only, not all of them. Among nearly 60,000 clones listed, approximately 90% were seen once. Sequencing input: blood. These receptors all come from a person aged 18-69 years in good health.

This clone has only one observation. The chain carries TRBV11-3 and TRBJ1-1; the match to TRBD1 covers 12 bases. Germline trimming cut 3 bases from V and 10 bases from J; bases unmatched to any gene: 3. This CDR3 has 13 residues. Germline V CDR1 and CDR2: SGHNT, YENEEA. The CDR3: CASSFGTGGLAFF. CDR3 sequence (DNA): TGTGCCAGCAGCTTTGGGACAGGGGGCTTAGCTTTCTTT. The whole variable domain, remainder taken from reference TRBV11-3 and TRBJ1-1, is EAGVVQSPRYKIIEKKQPVAFWCNPISGHNTLYWYLQNLGQGPELLIRYENEEAVDDSQLPKDRFSAERLKGVDSTLKIQPAELGDSAVYLCASSFGTGGLAFFGQGTRLTVV.

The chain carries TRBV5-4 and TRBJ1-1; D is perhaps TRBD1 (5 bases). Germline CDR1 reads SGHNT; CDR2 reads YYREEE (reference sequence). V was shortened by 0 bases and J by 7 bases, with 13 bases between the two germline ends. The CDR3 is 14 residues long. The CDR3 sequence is CASSLASSGIEAFF. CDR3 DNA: TGTGCCAGCAGCTTGGCGTCGTCAGGGATTGAAGCTTTCTTT.

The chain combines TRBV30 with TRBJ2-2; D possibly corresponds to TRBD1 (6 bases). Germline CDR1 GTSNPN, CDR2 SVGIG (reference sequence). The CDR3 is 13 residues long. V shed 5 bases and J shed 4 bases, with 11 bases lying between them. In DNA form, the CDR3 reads TGTGCCTGGGAAGACAGGCCCACCGGGGAGCTGTTTTTT. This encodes CAWEDRPTGELFF.

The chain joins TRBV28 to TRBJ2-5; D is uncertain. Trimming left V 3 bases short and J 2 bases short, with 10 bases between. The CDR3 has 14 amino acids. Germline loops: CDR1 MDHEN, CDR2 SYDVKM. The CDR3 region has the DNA TGTGCCAGCAGTTTTTTCGGGTTTCAAGAGACCCAGTACTTC. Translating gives CASSFFGFQETQYF.

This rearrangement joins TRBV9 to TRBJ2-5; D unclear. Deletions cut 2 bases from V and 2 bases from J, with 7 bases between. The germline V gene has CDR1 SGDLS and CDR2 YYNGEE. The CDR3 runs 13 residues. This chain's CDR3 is CASSVAVQETQYF. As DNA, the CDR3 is TGTGCCAGCAGCGTTGCGGTACAAGAGACCCAGTACTTC.

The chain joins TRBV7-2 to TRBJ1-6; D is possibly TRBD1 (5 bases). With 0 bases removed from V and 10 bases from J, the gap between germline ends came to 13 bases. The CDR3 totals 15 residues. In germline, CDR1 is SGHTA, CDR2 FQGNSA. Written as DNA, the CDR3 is TGTGCCAGCAGCTTAGCCCGGCAGGGAGGGTCACCCCTCCACTTT. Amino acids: CASSLARQGGSPLHF.

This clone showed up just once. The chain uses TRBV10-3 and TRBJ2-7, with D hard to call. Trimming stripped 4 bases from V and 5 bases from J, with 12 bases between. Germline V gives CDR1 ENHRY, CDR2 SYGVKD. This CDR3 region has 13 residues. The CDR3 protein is CAISVPFLDEQYF. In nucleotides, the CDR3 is TGTGCCATCAGTGTCCCGTTTTTGGACGAGCAGTACTTC.

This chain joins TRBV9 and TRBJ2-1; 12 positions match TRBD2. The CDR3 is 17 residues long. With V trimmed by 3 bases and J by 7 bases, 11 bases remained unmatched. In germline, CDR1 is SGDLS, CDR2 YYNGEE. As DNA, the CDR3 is TGTGCCAGCAGCGGATCTGCTAGCGGGAGGGCGGATAATGAGCAGTTCTTC. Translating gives CASSGSASGRADNEQFF.

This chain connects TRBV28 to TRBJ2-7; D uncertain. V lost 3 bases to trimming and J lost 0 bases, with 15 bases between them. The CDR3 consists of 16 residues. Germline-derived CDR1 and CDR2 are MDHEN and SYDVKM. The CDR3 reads CASSFPQDRYSYEQYF. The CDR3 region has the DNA TGTGCCAGCAGTTTCCCTCAGGACCGATACTCCTACGAGCAGTACTTC.

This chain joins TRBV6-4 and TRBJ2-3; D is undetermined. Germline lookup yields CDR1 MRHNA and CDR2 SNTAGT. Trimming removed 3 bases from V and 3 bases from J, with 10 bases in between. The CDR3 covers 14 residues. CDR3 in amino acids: CASSEGVGTDTQYF. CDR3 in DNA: TGTGCCAGCAGTGAGGGCGTCGGGACAGATACGCAGTATTTT.

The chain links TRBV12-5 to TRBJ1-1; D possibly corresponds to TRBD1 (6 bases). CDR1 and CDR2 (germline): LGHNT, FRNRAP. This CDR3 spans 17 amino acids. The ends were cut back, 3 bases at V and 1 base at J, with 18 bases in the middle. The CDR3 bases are TGTGCTAGTGGTTTTCAGGGGAAGATGTCTCCGAACACTGAAGCTTTCTTT. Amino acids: CASGFQGKMSPNTEAFF.

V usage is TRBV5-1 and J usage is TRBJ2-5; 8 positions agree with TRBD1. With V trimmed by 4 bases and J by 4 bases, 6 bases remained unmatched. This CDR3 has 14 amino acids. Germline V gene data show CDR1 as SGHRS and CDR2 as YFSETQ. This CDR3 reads CASSPTGGTETQYF. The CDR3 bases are TGCGCCAGCAGCCCCACAGGGGGTACAGAGACCCAGTACTTC.